Sequencing of this T cell receptor (beta chain) was carried out in a study of control samples from healthy donors and cancer patients. The CDR3 is 17 residues long. CDR1 and CDR2 from the germline V gene are MNHEY and SMNVEV (reference sequence). V lost 3 bases, J lost 7 bases, and 22 bases lay in between. Clones were sequenced by immunoSEQ multiplex PCR, and TCRdb holds only the in-frame ones, with some missing. The sample includes some 100,000 clones, 85% to 95% of them seen just once. This sequence was found in a man aged 18 to 30 in good health. V gene TRBV27 combines with J gene TRBJ1-5; the D gene is possibly TRBD1 (6 bases). The sample consisted of blood. CDR3 coding DNA: TGTGCCAGCAGTTTTTCTGCTGATATGACAGGCGGGCAGCCCCAGCATTTT. Translation gives CASSFSADMTGGQPQHF.